One sample yielded the 6 T cell receptor beta chains listed below, sequenced in a study of tumor and adjacent non-tumor tissue in lung cancer. The template was RNA from unsorted bulk tissue. TCRbeta libraries were built with three rounds of nested PCR, modified from ARM-PCR. TCRdb independently ran MiXCR on the multiplex PCR reads; one entry per CDR3 protein. Among tens of thousands of distinct CDR3 sequences listed, roughly 80% were seen once. Sequencing was done on a sample of lung tumor tissue. The receptors were sampled from a woman between 45 and 65 years old with non-small cell lung cancer.

The chain couples TRBV6-6 to TRBJ2-7, with 11 nucleotides matching TRBD1. Trimming took 5 bases from V and 12 from J; bases not matched to a gene: 18. In germline, CDR1 is MNHNY, CDR2 SVGAGI (reference sequence). The CDR3 spans 16 residues. The CDR3 bases are TGTGCCAGCAGTCTCTTCAGCGGACAGGGGGCATACGGGCGGTACTTC. The encoded protein is CASSLFSGQGAYGRYF.

This clonotype was picked up many times. For the CDR3, the DNA is TGTGCCAGCAGGGGCATGACTCAAAGCTCCTACAATGAGCAGTTCTTC. This translates into CASRGMTQSSYNEQFF. This sequence joins TRBV28 and TRBJ2-1; D gene uncertain. V was cut by 6 bases and J by 0 bases, with 15 bases left in between. Germline V lookup: CDR1 MDHEN, CDR2 SYDVKM. CDR3 length: 16 residues.

A remark on this clonotype: One end of the junction fails to match germline, which may point to a read error. The chain couples TRBV5-6 to TRBJ2-1; 7 bases align to TRBD1. The CDR3 contains 13 residues. The germline gives CDR1 SGHDT, CDR2 YYEEEE. The CDR3 here is CVSSSTGHNEHFF. The DNA for the CDR3 is TGTGTCAGCAGCTCGACAGGGCACAATGAGCACTTCTTC.

The genes are TRBV5-1 and TRBJ1-4, with D unclear. Looked up from germline, CDR1 is SGHRS and CDR2 is YFSETQ. The CDR3 covers 13 residues. V lost 4 bases and J lost 6, with 10 bases in between. The CDR3 protein is CASSLGPDEKLFF. Here the CDR3 DNA reads TGCGCCAGCAGCCTAGGACCGGATGAAAAACTGTTTTTT.

A remark on this clonotype: This may be a read error: a much more frequent sequence differs by one nucleotide. The chain couples TRBV20-1 to TRBJ1-1, with D perhaps TRBD1 (5 bases). In germline, CDR1 is DFQATT, CDR2 SNEGSKA (reference sequence). The CDR3 consists of 12 residues. The CDR3 loop is CSARPGLTEVFF. The DNA for the CDR3 is TGCAGTGCTCGCCCAGGGTTAACTGAAGTTTTCTTT.

This clonotype was recorded once. Likely a read error: the CDR3 ends without its conserved phenylalanine or tryptophan. The DNA is omitted, as the CDR3 cannot be located on it reliably, and the CDR3 follows TCRdb's listing. The V and J genes are TRBV6-2 or TRBV6-3 and TRBJ2-1; TRBD1 reflects the table's D call only, with no check against the DNA. Germline V gene lookup returns CDR1 MNHEY and CDR2 SVGEGT. The CDR3 is 14 amino acids in total, end residues counted. The CDR3 loop reads CASSYGTGGRGAFL.